A single sample gave rise to the 25 T cell receptor beta chains below, sequenced in a study of cytomegalovirus exposure and HLA in healthy donors. With 60 Vbeta and 13 Jbeta primers, the PCR was carried out. The table came from immunoSEQ multiplex PCR; TCRdb's copy has only in-frame clones and leaves some out. The table records 95,000 to 150,000 clones, 81% of them present only once. Source material: PBMCs. Receptors were obtained from a man between 18 and 29 years old in good health and CMV-seropositive.

The genes are TRBV14 and TRBJ2-2, with D tentatively TRBD1 (6 bases). CDR3 length equals 15 residues. Germline V gives CDR1 SGHDN, CDR2 FVKESK. Trimming removed 1 base from V and 5 bases from J, with 11 bases in between. The CDR3 loop reads CASSQARGRTGELFF. The CDR3 DNA sequence: TGTGCCAGCAGCCAAGCCAGGGGACGAACCGGGGAGCTGTTTTTT. The full variable domain, completed using reference TRBV14 and TRBJ2-2, is EAGVTQFPSHSVIEKGQTVTLRCDPISGHDNLYWYRRVMGKEIKFLLHFVKESKQDESGMPNNRFLAERTGGTYSTLKVQPAELEDSGVYFCASSQARGRTGELFFGEGSRLTVL.

This chain joins TRBV9 and TRBJ2-7; the match to TRBD2 covers 9 bases. V lost 3 bases to trimming and J lost 0 bases; unmatched junction nucleotides: 7. Germline V gene sequence: CDR1 SGDLS, CDR2 YYNGEE. This CDR3 is 16 amino acids long. The CDR3 coding sequence is TGTGCCAGCAGCGGAGACGGGACTAGCCTCTCCTACGAGCAGTACTTC. This encodes CASSGDGTSLSYEQYF.

V and J are TRBV4-3 and TRBJ2-3; 10 bases line up with TRBD2. The CDR3 has 17 residues. V lost 3 bases and J lost 0; bases outside the gene matches: 6. The germline CDR1 and CDR2 sequences are LGHNA and YSLEER. The CDR3 protein is CASSQIAGGASTDTQYF. The CDR3 region has the DNA TGCGCCAGCAGCCAGATAGCGGGAGGAGCTAGCACAGATACGCAGTATTTT.

The chain employs TRBV7-2 and TRBJ1-3, with unresolved D. CDR3 size: 17 residues. Germline CDR1 is SGHTA and CDR2 is FQGNSA. Trimming removed 1 base at V and 0 bases at J, with 13 bases between. The CDR3 loop reads CASSLVEALDSGNTIYF. DNA of the CDR3: TGTGCCAGCAGCTTAGTCGAGGCGTTGGACTCTGGAAACACCATATATTTT.

The chain is built from TRBV7-2 and TRBJ2-1; perhaps TRBD1 as D (5 bases). CDR1 is SGHTA and CDR2 is FQGNSA in the germline V gene. The CDR3 runs 14 residues. The germline V and J ends were trimmed by 3 bases and 6 bases, with 12 bases remaining between them. The CDR3 DNA is TGTGCCAGCAGCTTTATTCTAGGGGTCAATGAGCAGTTCTTC. Translated, it gives CASSFILGVNEQFF.

The rearrangement uses TRBV19 and TRBJ1-1; the D is unclear. Trimming stripped 3 bases from V and 6 bases from J, with 14 bases between. CDR3 length: 14 amino acids. The germline gives CDR1 LNHDA, CDR2 SQIVND (reference sequence). CDR3 sequence (DNA): TGTGCCAGTAGTATTCGAGGAGGGATCGCTGAAGCTTTCTTT. The encoded protein is CASSIRGGIAEAFF.

J is TRBJ2-1 and V is TRBV6-5; 7 bases match TRBD2. This CDR3 comprises 15 residues. CDR1 and CDR2 (germline): MNHEY, SVGAGI. V lost 7 bases to trimming and J lost 3 bases; unmatched junction nucleotides: 9. The CDR3 region has the DNA TGTGCCAGCATTAGAATCGGGGGGTACTACAATGAGCAGTTCTTC. Translating gives CASIRIGGYYNEQFF.

The V call is TRBV5-8, the J call TRBJ2-1; possible D gene TRBD1, 6 bases. Trimming removed 0 bases from V and 0 bases from J, with 10 bases in between. This CDR3 contains 16 residues. The germline CDR1 and CDR2 sequences are SGHTS and YDEGEE. The CDR3 nucleotides are TGTGCCAGCAGCTTGGGACAGGTGAGCTCCTACAATGAGCAGTTCTTC. It is translated as CASSLGQVSSYNEQFF.

The V gene is TRBV29-1, the J gene TRBJ2-1, with a tentative D call TRBD2 (5 bases). Germline V CDR1 and CDR2: SQVTM, ANQGSEA. The CDR3 runs 12 residues. V was cut by 5 bases and J by 7 bases, with 12 bases left in between. DNA for the CDR3: TGCAGCGTTCCGACGCCGGGGAATGAGCAGTTCTTC. It yields the protein CSVPTPGNEQFF.

The rearrangement uses TRBV6-6 and TRBJ2-7, with TRBD1 matching 8 bases. CDR1 MNHNY and CDR2 SVGAGI come from the germline V gene (reference sequence). Losses at the gene ends were 0 bases for V and 7 bases for J; bases not matched to a gene: 5. There are 14 residues in the CDR3. The CDR3 DNA follows: TGTGCCAGCAGTTACTCGAGGGACAGGTTAGAGCAGTACTTC. This codes for CASSYSRDRLEQYF.

The chain couples TRBV6-1 to TRBJ1-2; 7 bases fit TRBD1. The trim removed 0 bases at V and 3 bases at J, leaving 1 base unmatched. CDR3 length: 14 residues. Germline V gives CDR1 MNHNS, CDR2 SASEGT. The DNA of the CDR3 is TGTGCCAGCAGTGAAGCTCAGGGGGACTATGGCTACACCTTC. Its protein is CASSEAQGDYGYTF.

For the CDR3, the DNA is TGTGCCAGCAGCCCCCAACTAGCTTCGAGCACAGATACGCAGTATTTT. Translation: CASSPQLASSTDTQYF. The chain links TRBV5-4 to TRBJ2-3; D might be TRBD2 (6 bases). CDR3 length: 16 amino acids. V was clipped by 4 bases and J by 0 bases, with 15 bases between them. Germline CDR1 is SGHNT and CDR2 is YYREEE (reference sequence).

Points on this clone: At one end the junction does not follow the germline gene, possibly because of a read error. The rearrangement uses TRBV19 and TRBJ1-5; D gene ambiguous. CDR3 size: 11 residues. Per the germline V gene, CDR1 is LNHDA and CDR2 is SQIVND (reference sequence). CDR3 DNA: TGTGCCAGTACCCCTCATGTTGGCCCCTATTTT. Translating gives CASTPHVGPYF.

This rearrangement joins TRBV18 to TRBJ1-1; a weak D match, TRBD1 (5 bases). Germline V CDR1 and CDR2: KGHSH, LQKENI. V lost 6 bases and J 2 bases, leaving 16 bases between the germline ends. The CDR3 contains 15 residues. CDR3 sequence: CASSPMTVRNTEAFF. The DNA of the CDR3 is TGTGCCAGCTCCCCAATGACAGTTCGTAACACTGAAGCTTTCTTT.

The rearrangement joins TRBV25-1 to TRBJ1-2; possible D gene TRBD1, 5 bases. This CDR3 is 16 amino acids long. Germline V gives CDR1 MGHDK, CDR2 SYGVNS. V dropped 1 base and J dropped 0 bases, with 12 bases sitting between them. The CDR3 coding sequence is TGTGCCAGCAGTGAATTAGGGGCAGGCACTAACTATGGCTACACCTTC. The encoded protein is CASSELGAGTNYGYTF.

The rearrangement joins TRBV7-9 to TRBJ1-2, with a possible D match to TRBD1 (5 bases). Trimming shortened V by 1 base and J by 6 bases, and 18 bases separated the two germline ends. Germline assignment: CDR1 SEHNR and CDR2 FQNEAQ (reference sequence). This CDR3 spans 16 amino acids. The CDR3 sequence is CASSLGAGQGGNGYTF. CDR3 DNA sequence: TGTGCCAGCAGCTTAGGCGCGGGGCAGGGAGGGAATGGCTACACCTTC.

J is TRBJ2-1 and V is TRBV5-1; D gene uncertain. V was trimmed by 0 bases and J by 8 bases, leaving 9 bases between them. The CDR3 is 13 residues long. Germline CDR1 and CDR2: SGHRS and YFSETQ. For the CDR3, the DNA is TGCGCCAGCAGCTTGGAGATGAGAGATGAGCAGTTCTTC. Its translation: CASSLEMRDEQFF.

The chain uses TRBV19 and TRBJ2-2, with D possibly matching TRBD1 (6 bases). V was shortened by 2 bases and J by 3 bases, with 7 bases between the two germline ends. Germline V CDR1 and CDR2: LNHDA, SQIVND (reference sequence). The CDR3 totals 14 residues. CDR3 sequence (DNA): TGTGCCAGTAGTATAAACAGGGACACCGGGGAGCTGTTTTTT. Its protein product is CASSINRDTGELFF.

This clone was detected once. CDR3 coding DNA: TGCGCCAGCAGCCAATCTGACAGGGGTACTGGCTACACCTTC. This gives the protein CASSQSDRGTGYTF. This chain connects TRBV4-3 to TRBJ1-2; TRBD1 matches 8 bases. The length of the CDR3 is 14 residues. V lost 2 bases to trimming and J lost 7 bases; unmatched junction nucleotides: 6. Germline V gene sequence: CDR1 LGHNA, CDR2 YSLEER.

This clone was found once. The chain couples TRBV7-9 to TRBJ2-7; 8 nucleotides line up with TRBD2. The CDR3 loop spans 14 amino acids. The J segment lost 5 bases and the V segment lost 1 base, leaving 4 bases of the junction unmatched. CDR1 is SEHNR, CDR2 FQNEAQ, per germline (reference sequence). This CDR3 is CASSLDGGGHEQYF. The CDR3 DNA is TGTGCCAGCAGCTTAGACGGGGGGGGGCACGAGCAGTACTTC.

CDR3 DNA: TGTGCCTGGAGTCCAGCGGCAAGCTCCTACGAGCAGTACTTC. As protein: CAWSPAASSYEQYF. The chain employs TRBV30 and TRBJ2-7; a weak D match, TRBD2 (5 bases). Germline-derived CDR1 and CDR2 are GTSNPN and SVGIG (reference sequence). The V end lost 2 bases, the J end lost 0 bases, and 11 bases lay between the germline ends. The CDR3 length is 14 residues.

A word on this clone: A read error may produce the germline difference seen at one junction end. J is TRBJ1-1 and V is TRBV9; TRBD1 aligns across 7 bases. The CDR3 has 15 amino acids. The V gene's germline CDR1 is SGDLS and CDR2 YYNGEE. The CDR3 is CASSVRDRVNTEAFF. CDR3 nucleotide sequence: TGTGCCAGTAGCGTAAGAGACAGGGTGAACACTGAAGCTTTCTTT.

The V gene is TRBV7-2, the J gene TRBJ2-3; 11 bases are shared with TRBD2. Looked up from germline, CDR1 is SGHTA and CDR2 is FQGNSA. CDR3 size: 15 residues. V lost 5 bases, J lost 3 bases, and 4 bases stayed unmatched. This CDR3 is CASSMGLAVTDTQYF. The CDR3 DNA follows: TGTGCCAGCAGCATGGGACTAGCGGTAACAGATACGCAGTATTTT.

J is TRBJ1-6 and V is TRBV4-2; the match to TRBD1 covers 8 bases. The germline CDR1 and CDR2 sequences are LGHNA and YNFKEQ. Trimming took 4 bases from V and 7 from J; bases not matched to a gene: 12. The length of the CDR3 is 17 residues. CDR3 bases: TGTGCCAGCAGCCCCAGCAGACAGGGGCCCACCAATTCACCCCTCCACTTT. It is translated as CASSPSRQGPTNSPLHF.

The genes are TRBV19 and TRBJ2-2; D is perhaps TRBD1 (6 bases). CDR1 LNHDA and CDR2 SQIVND come from the germline V gene (reference sequence). This CDR3 region has 14 residues. Trimming stripped 7 bases from V and 0 bases from J, with 9 bases between. The CDR3 region is CASTTGPNTGELFF. The DNA of the CDR3 is TGTGCCAGTACGACAGGACCGAACACCGGGGAGCTGTTTTTT.